Listed here are 21 T cell receptor beta chains from one sample, sequenced in a study of regulatory T cells in long-lasting Graves disease. Time point: newly diagnosed GD, antithyroid drugs for less than 3 months. Making the TCR library involved RNA that had been extracted from PBMCs. Construction of the TCR beta libraries employed iRepertoire HTBI primers in conjunction with Arm-PCR of CDR3 regions. One entry per CDR3 protein, called by TCRdb with MiXCR from the multiplex PCR reads. Counted here are 350,000 to 450,000 distinct CDR3 sequences, roughly 15% occurring once; the ten biggest clones make up over 7%. These data were also reused for a study on T cells in Graves' hyperthyroidism and ophthalmopathy.

The sample in question was peripheral blood mononuclear cells (PBMCs), obtained at new diagnosis, from a patient treated with antithyroid drugs. Source of these receptors: a woman aged 40 to 50 with Graves disease.

There are many counts of this clonotype. The chain carries TRBV20-1 and TRBJ2-1, with TRBD2 identical over 7 bases. In germline, CDR1 is DFQATT, CDR2 SNEGSKA (reference sequence). V shed 2 bases and J 3 bases; nucleotides not matched to a gene: 7. There are 15 residues in the CDR3. The CDR3 protein is CSARSLAGVYNEQFF. DNA of the CDR3: TGCAGTGCTAGATCCCTTGCGGGAGTCTACAATGAGCAGTTCTTC.

This clonotype was counted ten times or more. This chain uses TRBV12-3 or TRBV12-4 with TRBJ1-2, with 9 bases fitting TRBD1. The CDR3 sequence is 14 residues long. Unmatched junction bases numbered 8, after V lost 8 bases and J lost 4 bases. CDR3 coding DNA: TGTGCCAGCTCACCACCGGGACAGGGCTATGGCTACACCTTC. It encodes CASSPPGQGYGYTF.

The chain couples TRBV6-2 or TRBV6-3 to TRBJ2-1; TRBD1 matches at 7 bases. With 6 bases clipped from V and 0 bases from J, the junction kept 8 bases outside the gene matches. The CDR3 runs 16 residues. Germline-derived CDR1 and CDR2 are MNHEY and SVGEGT. The CDR3 bases are TGTGCCAGCAGGGGCAGGGGGTCAAGCTCCTACAATGAGCAGTTCTTC. Its protein is CASRGRGSSSYNEQFF.

This clonotype has a count of ten or more. J is TRBJ2-7 and V is TRBV12-3 or TRBV12-4, with 13 bases identical to TRBD2. V lost 5 bases, J lost 6 bases, and 4 bases stayed unmatched. The CDR3 is 14 amino acids. Here the CDR3 reads CASSLGLAGTEQYF. In nucleotides, the CDR3 is TGTGCCAGCAGTCTGGGACTAGCGGGAACCGAGCAGTACTTC.

This clonotype occurred many times. The rearrangement uses TRBV7-9 and TRBJ2-7; tentatively, D is TRBD1 (6 bases). The CDR3 spans 15 residues. Between the trimmed V and J ends, which lost 1 base and 5 bases, there was a span of 15 bases. Germline values: CDR1 SEHNR, CDR2 FQNEAQ (reference sequence). CDR3 loop: CASSLVGHGINEQYF. The CDR3 DNA reads as TGTGCCAGCAGCTTAGTGGGACATGGAATCAACGAGCAGTACTTC.

This clonotype turned up a few times. This may be a read error, as it is one base from a much larger clone. The genes are TRBV15 and TRBJ2-5, with 10 bases identical to TRBD2. Germline V gene sequence: CDR1 LNHNV, CDR2 YYDKDF (reference sequence). The CDR3 is 16 residues long. This chain's CDR3 is CATSRGGLALQGTQYF. Here the CDR3 DNA reads TGTGCCACCAGCAGAGGGGGACTAGCGCTCCAAGGGACCCAGTACTTC.

The CDR3 loop is CASSQAYSGTSGSMGSYEQYF. For the CDR3, the DNA is TGCGCCAGCAGCCAAGCGTACTCAGGGACTAGCGGGAGTATGGGGTCCTACGAGCAGTACTTC. This rearrangement joins TRBV4-3 to TRBJ2-7; 14 nucleotides line up with TRBD2. CDR3 length: 21 amino acids. Germline lookup yields CDR1 LGHNA and CDR2 YSLEER. After removal of 1 base from V and 1 base from J, the junction contained 15 bases not matched to a gene.

The V and J genes are TRBV28 and TRBJ2-7; possible D gene TRBD1, 5 bases. Trimming took off 7 bases at V and 0 bases at J, with 25 bases between the two ends. The germline V gene encodes CDR1 MDHEN and CDR2 SYDVKM. The CDR3 has 18 residues. The CDR3 nucleotides read TGTGCCAGCAACCCGACAGTCCTCCCGCGATCGAGCTCCTACGAGCAGTACTTC. Translated: CASNPTVLPRSSSYEQYF.

The table lists this clonotype with a few counts. The V gene is TRBV20-1, the J gene TRBJ2-1; 7 bases match TRBD1. V was pared by 2 bases and J by 4 bases, with 5 bases of the junction left unmatched. This CDR3 spans 14 amino acids. Germline V gene sequence: CDR1 DFQATT, CDR2 SNEGSKA (reference sequence). CDR3 bases: TGCAGTGCTAGACAGGGACAGAAATACAATGAGCAGTTCTTC. Encoded protein: CSARQGQKYNEQFF.

This chain uses TRBV5-1 with TRBJ2-3, with D uncertain. Germline lookup yields CDR1 SGHRS and CDR2 YFSETQ. There are 14 residues in the CDR3. V was cut by 7 bases and J by 4 bases, with 16 bases left in between. The CDR3 DNA is TGCGCCAGCCGTTTGTCTCGATGGGCAGATACGCAGTATTTT. This codes for CASRLSRWADTQYF.

The genes are TRBV6-2 or TRBV6-3 and TRBJ2-5, with TRBD2 matching over 12 bases. Germline V gives CDR1 MNHEY, CDR2 SVGEGT. The CDR3 has 15 amino acids. The ends lost 2 bases at V and 4 bases at J; junction bases unmatched: 2. CDR3 nucleotide sequence: TGTGCCAGCAGTTACGAGACTAGCGGGAGAGAGACCCAGTACTTC. Encoded protein: CASSYETSGRETQYF.

In this sample, this clonotype turned up a few times. The chain joins TRBV20-1 to TRBJ2-2, with D possibly matching TRBD1 (5 bases). V was clipped by 5 bases and J by 0 bases, with 13 bases between them. The CDR3 totals 15 residues. Germline CDR1 is DFQATT and CDR2 is SNEGSKA (reference sequence). The CDR3 coding sequence is TGCAGTGCTCCGCCGACAGACGCGAACACCGGGGAGCTGTTTTTT. Translation gives CSAPPTDANTGELFF.

This clonotype was detected only a few times. The chain has TRBV18 and TRBJ2-7, with TRBD1 identical over 7 bases. The CDR3 spans 13 residues. V trimming: 1 base; J trimming: 5 bases; junction bases outside the gene matches: 2. Germline V gene data show CDR1 as KGHSH and CDR2 as LQKENI. CDR3 nucleotides: TGTGCCAGCTCACCACTCCAGGGGGACGAGCAGTACTTC. Its protein is CASSPLQGDEQYF. The variable domain in full, with the rest retrieved from reference TRBV18 and TRBJ2-7, is NAGVMQNPRHLVRRRGQEARLRCSPMKGHSHVYWYRQLPEEGLKFMVYLQKENIIDESGMPKERFSAEFPKEGPSILRIQQVVRGDSAAYFCASSPLQGDEQYFGPGTRLTVT.

A few counts support this clonotype. The V and J genes are TRBV5-1 and TRBJ1-1, with D unclear. This CDR3 is 15 amino acids long. V lost 0 bases to trimming and J lost 11 bases, with 20 bases between them. Germline-derived CDR1 and CDR2 are SGHRS and YFSETQ. The CDR3 sequence: CASSLELVELQGAFF. The CDR3, as DNA: TGCGCCAGCAGCTTGGAGCTTGTCGAGCTCCAAGGGGCTTTCTTT.

As to this clonotype: It may be a read error: a sequence one base away is much more abundant. The V and J genes are TRBV20-1 and TRBJ1-1; 9 bases map to TRBD1. The CDR3 consists of 12 residues. V dropped 7 bases and J dropped 3; count of bases not matched to a gene: 3. Germline CDR1 is DFQATT and CDR2 is SNEGSKA (reference sequence). CDR3 region: CSDRTGDTEAFF. The DNA for the CDR3 is TGCAGTGACAGGACAGGGGACACTGAAGCTTTCTTT.

There are many counts of this clonotype. V gene TRBV2 combines with J gene TRBJ1-1; 7 bases are shared with TRBD1. The V segment lost 7 bases and the J segment 6 bases; nucleotides outside the gene matches: 11. CDR1 is SNHLY and CDR2 is FYNNEI in the germline V gene. This CDR3 region has 14 residues. The CDR3 region is CASTSGTDRPEAFF. CDR3 in DNA: TGTGCCAGCACTTCAGGGACAGATCGTCCTGAAGCTTTCTTT.

Comments on this clonotype: A much larger clone is a single base away; this may be a read error. This rearrangement joins TRBV2 to TRBJ1-4; D uncertain. The germline gives CDR1 SNHLY, CDR2 FYNNEI. The CDR3 spans 14 residues. CDR3 sequence reads: CASSPASTNGKLFF. The CDR3 region has the DNA TGTGCCAGCAGTCCAGCTTCAACTAATGGAAAACTGTTTTTT.

This clonotype has ten or more counts. V is TRBV11-3 and J is TRBJ2-7; 7 bases line up with TRBD2. Unmatched junction bases numbered 9, after V lost 3 bases and J lost 4 bases. The CDR3 consists of 15 residues. Per the germline V gene, CDR1 is SGHNT and CDR2 is YENEEA. CDR3 residues: CASSLGGDQIYEQYF. CDR3 sequence (DNA): TGTGCCAGCAGCTTGGGGGGGGACCAGATTTACGAGCAGTACTTC.

This clonotype was counted many times. V is TRBV27 and J is TRBJ2-7; 11 positions match TRBD2. V lost 3 bases and J lost 4; bases outside the gene matches: 2. The CDR3 covers 14 residues. CDR1 is MNHEY and CDR2 is SMNVEV in the germline V gene (reference sequence). CDR3 nucleotide sequence: TGTGCCAGCAGTTTCGGGACTAGCGGATACGAGCAGTACTTC. Translated, it gives CASSFGTSGYEQYF.

The table lists this clonotype with many counts. In nucleotides, the CDR3 is TGTGCCAGCAGTTGGGGGGGAGCCACTGAAGCTTTCTTT. It translates to CASSWGGATEAFF. The chain uses TRBV27 and TRBJ1-1, with D maybe TRBD1 (5 bases). CDR3 length: 13 amino acids. Trimming removed 4 bases at V and 4 bases at J, with 10 bases between. The germline CDR1 and CDR2 sequences are MNHEY and SMNVEV (reference sequence).

As regards this clonotype: Given a much more abundant clone one base away, this may be a read error. V and J are TRBV29-1 and TRBJ2-5; D is possibly TRBD2 (6 bases). CDR3 length: 14 amino acids. V lost 5 bases, J lost 0 bases, and 13 bases lay in between. Germline CDR1 and CDR2: SQVTM and ANQGSEA. This CDR3 is CSVSHWEDQETQYF. As DNA, the CDR3 is TGCAGCGTTTCCCACTGGGAGGACCAAGAGACCCAGTACTTC.